This T cell receptor beta chain was documented in a study of Ad26.COV2.S vaccination and SARS-CoV-2 variants. At the level of the study: Recipients of Ad26.COV2.S got it intramuscularly, once or twice 56 days apart.

As for treatment: some 20 received Ad26.COV2.S at low or high dose, single or two shots; 5 received placebo; per-sample allocation not given. Sampling was performed 63 days after the first vaccine or placebo injection. Recruitment in Boston yielded a donor of adult age, 18-55 years. This CDR3 has 17 amino acids. V lost 3 bases to trimming and J lost 4 bases, with 19 bases between them. Germline V gene data show CDR1 as SQVTM and CDR2 as ANQGSEA. Note on this clone: Its matching antigen is unknown.

Clones were sequenced by immunoSEQ multiplex PCR, and TCRdb holds only the in-frame ones, with some missing. This table holds 300,000 to 450,000 clones, 70% to 90% found once. Findings and limits, study-wide: The analyses of TCR breadth and depth may have understated the size of total T cell responses. People given the vaccine had a wider spike-specific TCR breadth than placebo recipients did.

V usage is TRBV29-1 and J usage is TRBJ2-6, with D possibly called TRBD1 or TRBD2 (6 bases each). This specimen consisted of peripheral blood, obtained in a trial of Ad26.COV2.S vaccine versus placebo. The receptor was derived from a person between 18 and 60 years old who received the Ad26.COV2.S COVID-19 vaccine or a placebo. CDR3 in amino acids: CSVELTGAGTGANVLTF. The CDR3 region has the DNA TGCAGCGTTGAGTTAACGGGGGCAGGAACAGGGGCCAACGTCCTGACTTTC.